This TCR beta chain was recovered during a study of blood T cell repertoires in COVID-19. Study summary: Samples of COVID-19 (acute and convalescent) were obtained from the United States, Italy and Spain. T cells, B-cell-depleted T cells, or PBMCs supplied cDNA or gDNA.

The sample holds a few counts of this clone. The CDR3 has 18 amino acids. Trimming took 1 base from V and 7 from J, leaving 20 bases between them. Germline V CDR1 and CDR2: SEHNR, FQNEAQ (reference sequence). Under the authors' procedure: Reference gene primers were amplified, and this amplification served to estimate nucleated cell counts. The assay was immunoSEQ multiplex PCR, and TCRdb's table has in-frame clones only and misses some. The V and J calls and clone size are taken from that table; D and trimming were inferred from the DNA. The table lists fewer than 150,000 clones, around 80% of them singletons.

Sequencing was carried out using peripheral blood. The origin of this receptor is a human donor in a cohort sampled during active COVID-19. This chain links TRBV7-9 with TRBJ1-6; perhaps TRBD1 as D (6 bases). The CDR3 DNA reads TGTGCCAGCAGCTTAGGAGGGGGAGTCCGATCAGGCAATTCACCCCTCCACTTT. It specifies CASSLGGGVRSGNSPLHF.